This TCR beta chain emerged from a study of blood T cells in healthy people across ages. At least 5 micrograms of total RNA were extracted per sample. As regards this clonotype: What it binds is unknown.

The second PCR ran about 6 to 11 cycles with a sample-barcoded 5' primer and J-beta primers. TCRdb re-derived calls from the 5' RACE reads in MiXCR, one entry per CDR3 protein. The table includes roughly 650,000 distinct CDR3 sequences, around 32% detected once. The germline V gene has CDR1 LGHDT and CDR2 YNNKEL (reference sequence). V was pared by 2 bases and J by 6 bases, with 13 bases between. CDR3 length: 14 amino acids. Study results and caveats: Both naive CD4+ cell counts and diversity were greater in long-lived donors than in aged donors.

The sequenced sample consisted of blood. This chain connects TRBV3-1 to TRBJ1-2; D unresolved. This sequence was found in a woman of 80 years or more in good health. CDR3 nucleotides: TGTGCCAGCAGCCAACGAGGGAAAGAAGATGGCTACACCTTC. Translation: CASSQRGKEDGYTF.